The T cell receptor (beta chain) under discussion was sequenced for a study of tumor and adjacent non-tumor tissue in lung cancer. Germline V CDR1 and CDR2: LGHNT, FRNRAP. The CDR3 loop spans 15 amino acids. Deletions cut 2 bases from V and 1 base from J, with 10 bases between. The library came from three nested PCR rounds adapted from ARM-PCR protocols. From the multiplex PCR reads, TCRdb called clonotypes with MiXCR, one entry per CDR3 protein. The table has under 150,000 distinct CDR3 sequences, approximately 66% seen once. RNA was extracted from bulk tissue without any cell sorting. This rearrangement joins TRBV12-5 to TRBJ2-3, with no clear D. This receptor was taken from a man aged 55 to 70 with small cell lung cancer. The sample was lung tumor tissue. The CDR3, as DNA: TGTGCTAGTGGTTTGTCCTCGAGCGGCACAGATACGCAGTATTTT. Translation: CASGLSSSGTDTQYF.